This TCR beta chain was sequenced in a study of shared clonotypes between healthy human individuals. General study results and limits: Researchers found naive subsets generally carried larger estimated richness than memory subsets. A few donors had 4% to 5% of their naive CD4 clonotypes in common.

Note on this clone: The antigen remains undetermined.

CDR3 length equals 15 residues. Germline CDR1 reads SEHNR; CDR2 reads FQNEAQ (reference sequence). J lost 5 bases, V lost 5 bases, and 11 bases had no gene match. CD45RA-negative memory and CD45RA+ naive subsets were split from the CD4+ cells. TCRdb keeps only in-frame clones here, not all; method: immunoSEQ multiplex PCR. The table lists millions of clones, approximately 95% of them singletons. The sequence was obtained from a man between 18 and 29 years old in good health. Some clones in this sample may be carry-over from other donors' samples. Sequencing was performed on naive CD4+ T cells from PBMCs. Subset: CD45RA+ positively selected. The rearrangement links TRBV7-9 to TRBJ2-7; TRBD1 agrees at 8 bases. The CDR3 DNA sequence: TGTGCCAGCAGCCCCCGACAGGGGCAGCCCCACGAGCAGTACTTC. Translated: CASSPRQGQPHEQYF.